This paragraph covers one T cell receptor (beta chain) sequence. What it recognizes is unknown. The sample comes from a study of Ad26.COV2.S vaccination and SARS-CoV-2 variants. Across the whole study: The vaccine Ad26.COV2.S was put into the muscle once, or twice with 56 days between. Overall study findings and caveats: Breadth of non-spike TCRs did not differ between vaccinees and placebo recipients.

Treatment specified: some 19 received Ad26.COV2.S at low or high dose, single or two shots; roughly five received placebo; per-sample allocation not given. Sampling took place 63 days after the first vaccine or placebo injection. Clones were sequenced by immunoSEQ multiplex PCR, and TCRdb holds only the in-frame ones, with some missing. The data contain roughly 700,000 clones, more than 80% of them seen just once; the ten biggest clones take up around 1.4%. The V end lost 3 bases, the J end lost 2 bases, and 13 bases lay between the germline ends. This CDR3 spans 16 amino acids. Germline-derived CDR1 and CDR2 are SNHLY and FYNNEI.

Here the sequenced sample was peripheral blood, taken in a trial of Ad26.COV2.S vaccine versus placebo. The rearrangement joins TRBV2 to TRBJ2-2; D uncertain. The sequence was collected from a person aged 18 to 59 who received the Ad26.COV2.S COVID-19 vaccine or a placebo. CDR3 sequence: CASSDLYQANTGELFF. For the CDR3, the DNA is TGTGCCAGCAGTGATTTATACCAGGCTAACACCGGGGAGCTGTTTTTT.